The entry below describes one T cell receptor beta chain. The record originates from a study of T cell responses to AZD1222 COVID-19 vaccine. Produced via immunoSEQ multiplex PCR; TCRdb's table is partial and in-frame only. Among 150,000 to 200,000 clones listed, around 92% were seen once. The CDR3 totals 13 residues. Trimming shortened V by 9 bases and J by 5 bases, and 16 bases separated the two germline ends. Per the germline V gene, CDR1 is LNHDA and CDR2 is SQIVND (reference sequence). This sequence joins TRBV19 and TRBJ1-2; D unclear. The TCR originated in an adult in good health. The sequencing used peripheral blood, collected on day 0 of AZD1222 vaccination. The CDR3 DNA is TGTGCCAGCCATCGGGAGATGGGGTATGGCTACACCTTC. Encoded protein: CASHREMGYGYTF.